These 10 T cell receptor beta chains were sequenced from one sample in a study of CD4 T cell repertoires in COVID-19. Clones were sequenced by immunoSEQ multiplex PCR, and TCRdb holds only the in-frame ones, with some missing. The sample has approximately 22,000 clones, roughly 91% seen once. No culture step preceded sequencing of the ex vivo isolated memory T cells. The specimen comprised central memory CD4+ T cells from blood, sampled before the COVID-19 pandemic. Receptor source: a human donor who had COVID-19.

The chain uses TRBV9 and TRBJ2-3; 8 bases match TRBD2. This CDR3 comprises 16 residues. V was clipped by 0 bases and J by 6 bases; unmatched bases: 9. CDR1 and CDR2 (germline): SGDLS, YYNGEE. The CDR3 DNA follows: TGTGCCAGCAGCGTAGCACTAGCGGTACTTGGGGATACGCAGTATTTT. Protein: CASSVALAVLGDTQYF.

The gene calls are TRBV14 and TRBJ2-7, with TRBD2 identical over 7 bases. V was clipped by 4 bases and J by 1 base; unmatched bases: 7. CDR1 and CDR2 (germline): SGHDN, FVKESK. The length of the CDR3 is 15 residues. Here the CDR3 reads CASSLAGAWSYEQYF. The CDR3 nucleotides are TGTGCCAGCAGCCTGGCGGGAGCGTGGTCCTACGAGCAGTACTTC.

In the case of this clone: One junction end does not reproduce the germline sequence, and a read error may be involved. The V gene is TRBV27, the J gene TRBJ1-2; no clear D. The V gene's germline CDR1 is MNHEY and CDR2 SMNVEV (reference sequence). The CDR3 contains 13 residues. The CDR3 coding sequence is TGTACCAGCAGTTCGACGACCTCACAGGGCTACACCTTC. It translates to CTSSSTTSQGYTF.

The rearrangement links TRBV5-1 to TRBJ1-2, with 10 bases lining up with TRBD1. The ends lost 0 bases at V and 6 bases at J; junction bases unmatched: 2. The CDR3 covers 14 residues. The germline V gene has CDR1 SGHRS and CDR2 YFSETQ. The CDR3 loop is CASSLETGGHGYTF. In nucleotides, the CDR3 is TGCGCCAGCAGCTTGGAGACAGGGGGCCATGGCTACACCTTC. Supplemented by reference TRBV5-1 and TRBJ1-2, the full variable domain reads KAGVTQTPRYLIKTRGQQVTLSCSPISGHRSVSWYQQTPGQGLQFLFEYFSETQRNKGNFPGRFSGRQFSNSRSEMNVSTLELGDSALYLCASSLETGGHGYTFGSGTRLTVV.

The V gene is TRBV6-5, the J gene TRBJ1-1; no firm D call. The CDR3 has 14 residues. V lost 2 bases and J 6 bases, leaving 13 bases between the germline ends. The germline CDR1 and CDR2 sequences are MNHEY and SVGAGI. In DNA, the CDR3 is TGTGCCAGCAGTTACGATCGCGCCCCGCCTGAAGCTTTCTTT. This codes for CASSYDRAPPEAFF.

This clone was recorded a few times. The chain recombines TRBV6-6 with TRBJ1-6, with TRBD1 matching over 9 bases. Losses at the gene ends were 6 bases for V and 9 bases for J; bases not matched to a gene: 9. This CDR3 has 15 residues. Germline V lookup: CDR1 MNHNY, CDR2 SVGAGI (reference sequence). CDR3 nucleotides: TGTGCCAGCAGCCTACAGGGGGCCGGAGGTTCACCCCTCCACTTT. Translating it yields CASSLQGAGGSPLHF.

The V call is TRBV7-2, the J call TRBJ1-2; D ambiguous. CDR1 and CDR2 (germline): SGHTA, FQGNSA. V lost 3 bases and J 4 bases, leaving 9 bases between the germline ends. This CDR3 region has 13 residues. This chain's CDR3 is CASSFTGSYGYTF. The CDR3 bases are TGTGCCAGCAGCTTTACGGGGTCCTATGGCTACACCTTC.

A single count supports this clone. The V and J genes are TRBV5-1 and TRBJ2-1; TRBD2 is a possible D gene (7 bases). The CDR3 is 15 amino acids. CDR1 and CDR2 from the germline V gene are SGHRS and YFSETQ. V was shortened by 0 bases and J by 9 bases, with 16 bases between the two germline ends. CDR3 residues: CASSLVGGGSTEQFF. In DNA form, the CDR3 reads TGCGCCAGCAGCTTGGTAGGGGGGGGGTCTACTGAGCAGTTCTTC.

The genes are TRBV7-2 and TRBJ1-1, with D perhaps matching TRBD1 (5 bases). The germline gives CDR1 SGHTA, CDR2 FQGNSA. V was trimmed by 3 bases and J by 0 bases, leaving 8 bases between them. This CDR3 is 14 amino acids long. CDR3 sequence: CASSLGLLNTEAFF. As DNA, the CDR3 is TGTGCCAGCAGCTTGGGACTCCTGAACACTGAAGCTTTCTTT.

This chain joins TRBV27 and TRBJ1-2; TRBD1 might be the D (6 bases). CDR1 and CDR2 from the germline V gene are MNHEY and SMNVEV (reference sequence). Trimming shortened V by 5 bases and J by 9 bases, and 19 bases separated the two germline ends. The CDR3 has 14 residues. This chain's CDR3 is CASSNDGGAPSYTF. In nucleotides, the CDR3 is TGTGCCAGCAGTAACGACGGGGGGGCGCCCAGCTACACCTTC.